This T cell receptor (beta chain) was found in a study of blood T cell repertoires in COVID-19. Study at large: Whether acute or convalescent, the COVID-19 samples came from the United States, Italy and Spain. Sources were T cells, B-cell-depleted T cells, or PBMCs; the material itself was cDNA or gDNA.

The germline CDR1 and CDR2 sequences are SGHRS and YFSETQ. There are 15 residues in the CDR3. V trimming: 5 bases; J trimming: 5 bases; junction bases outside the gene matches: 8. Methods used by the authors: Quantification of nucleated cells was approximated via reference gene primer amplification. Sequencing was performed with immunoSEQ multiplex PCR; in TCRdb, only in-frame clones are kept and a portion is missing. The V and J calls and clone size are taken from that table; D and trimming were inferred from the DNA. Of a few hundred thousand clones listed, 85% are singletons. This clone was picked up one time.

Sequencing was carried out using peripheral blood. This rearrangement joins TRBV5-1 to TRBJ1-4; 8 bases match TRBD1. The sequence came from a woman younger than 35 with acute or convalescent COVID-19. In DNA, the CDR3 is TGCGCCAGCAGGCCAGGACAGGGTCAGAATGAAAAACTGTTTTTT. Its translation: CASRPGQGQNEKLFF.